These T cell receptor beta chains were read from a single sample in a study of untreated major depressive disorder. Method: immunoSEQ multiplex PCR; TCRdb's copy keeps in-frame clones and lacks some. The repertoire holds 21,000 or so clones, with over 75% as singletons. The sequencing input was CD4+ T cells from PBMCs. These receptors all come from a woman aged 30 to 39 in good health. Both conserved end residues are part of each CDR3. The order of the fields is V gene, clone size, J gene, D gene, CDR3 DNA, CDR3 protein. The D gene is left open where the match is weak. Part of the rows lack a size; the others show once, few, many or a class for expanded clones.

TRBV9	.	TRBJ2-5	.	TGTGCCAGCAGCGTACAGGGGAGTCGAGAGACCCAGTACTTC	CASSVQGSRETQYF
TRBV7-2	once	TRBJ2-1	.	TGTGCCAGCAGCCTAATAGGGGTGGGGAATGAGCAGTTCTTC	CASSLIGVGNEQFF
TRBV30	.	TRBJ1-1	.	TGTGCCTGGAGTGTTCCGGAGAACACTGAAGCTTTCTTT	CAWSVPENTEAFF
TRBV10-2	.	TRBJ2-1	.	TGCGCCAGCAGTTTAGCGGAGGGTGAGCAGTTCTTC	CASSLAEGEQFF
TRBV27	.	TRBJ2-1	.	TGTGCCAGCAGCCCGCGTCTGGGACTGGGCTTCAATGAGCAGTTCTTC	CASSPRLGLGFNEQFF
TRBV6-8	few	TRBJ1-1	.	TGTGCCAGCAGTTACCAGGGTATCATGAACACTGAAGCTTTCTTT	CASSYQGIMNTEAFF
TRBV5-6	.	TRBJ2-2	.	TGTGCCAGCAGCTTGGGTATGAGGTCCGGGGAGCTGTTTTTT	CASSLGMRSGELFF
TRBV7-2	.	TRBJ1-2	.	TGTGCCAGCAGCTTAGTAACAGGATCTAACTATGGCTACACCTTC	CASSLVTGSNYGYTF
TRBV5-6	.	TRBJ2-3	.	TGTGCCAGCAGCCCCCGCCCGGTTGCAGATACGCAGTATTTT	CASSPRPVADTQYF
TRBV5-4	.	TRBJ2-1	.	TGTGCCAGCACCTTAGGGGGGACGGACTACAATGAGCAGTTCTTC	CASTLGGTDYNEQFF
TRBV6-1	.	TRBJ2-1	TRBD1	TGTGCCAGCAGGCCAGGGGGCTCCTACAATGAGCAGTTCTTC	CASRPGGSYNEQFF
TRBV9	.	TRBJ2-2	.	TGTGCCAGCAGCGTAGACGTTGGCGGGGAGCTGTTTTTT	CASSVDVGGELFF
TRBV6-5	once	TRBJ1-4	.	TGTGCCAGCAGTTACTCGTCGGGGTCGACTAATGAAAAACTGTTTTTT	CASSYSSGSTNEKLFF
TRBV6-1	.	TRBJ1-2	.	TGTGCCAGCAGTGAACAGGGGTGGGGCTACACCTTC	CASSEQGWGYTF
TRBV28	.	TRBJ2-5	.	TGTGCCAGCAGTTTGGCACAGCAAGAGACCCAGTACTTC	CASSLAQQETQYF
TRBV29-1	.	TRBJ1-1	.	TGCAGCGTTCGGCCCGACCAAACTGAAGCTTTCTTT	CSVRPDQTEAFF
TRBV7-2	.	TRBJ1-2	.	TGTGCCAGCAGCCCGACGATTGGGGTAGGCTATGGCTACACCTTC	CASSPTIGVGYGYTF
TRBV27	.	TRBJ1-2	.	TGTGCCAGCAGGTGGGGGGGCCACCCTTCGGATGGCTACACCTTC	CASRWGGHPSDGYTF
TRBV2	.	TRBJ1-2	.	TGTGCCAGCAGTGTATGGGGGCTTGGCTACACCTTC	CASSVWGLGYTF
TRBV11-3	once	TRBJ2-3	.	TGTGCCAGCAGCTTAGATCACGGGGACCCCACAGATACGCAGTATTTT	CASSLDHGDPTDTQYF
TRBV5-1	.	TRBJ2-3	TRBD1	TGCGCCAGCAGCCGGGACAGGGGTAGCACAGATACGCAGTATTTT	CASSRDRGSTDTQYF
TRBV6-5	.	TRBJ1-6	.	TGTGCCAGCACCCCCGACAGACTCAATTCACCCCTCCACTTT	CASTPDRLNSPLHF
TRBV2	.	TRBJ1-4	TRBD1	TGTGCCAGCGGCCGACAGGGTGTGGATGAAAAACTGTTTTTT	CASGRQGVDEKLFF
TRBV4-3	.	TRBJ1-2	TRBD1	TGCGCCAGCAGCCACCGGGACAGGGTGAGGTATGGCTACACCTTC	CASSHRDRVRYGYTF
TRBV2	.	TRBJ1-1	.	TGTGCCAGCGCTACAGGGACCGTGAACACTGAAGCTTTCTTT	CASATGTVNTEAFF
TRBV11-2	.	TRBJ1-1	.	TGTGCCAGCAGCTTAGGAGCCAGTAACACTGAAGCTTTCTTT	CASSLGASNTEAFF
TRBV13	.	TRBJ2-6	.	TGTGCCAGCAGCCGCGGCGCAGGTTTTGGGGCCAACGTCCTGACTTTC	CASSRGAGFGANVLTF
TRBV9	.	TRBJ1-3	.	TGTGCCAGCAGCGTAGGGGACCGCTGGACTGGAAACACCATATATTTT	CASSVGDRWTGNTIYF
TRBV5-1	.	TRBJ1-6	TRBD1	TGCGCCAGCAGCCCGGACAGGGATAATTCACCCCTCCACTTT	CASSPDRDNSPLHF
TRBV7-2	.	TRBJ1-6	.	TGTGCCAGCAGCTTAGGGGCAGGGTACGAATCACCCCTCCACTTT	CASSLGAGYESPLHF
TRBV6-5	.	TRBJ2-5	.	TGTGCCAGCAGTTACTCGGGCTCTAGAGAGACCCAGTACTTC	CASSYSGSRETQYF
TRBV15	.	TRBJ2-3	.	TGTGCCACCAGCAGAGACCGGCTACTCAGGGGAGGGGAAGGAGACACAGATACGCAGTATTTT	CATSRDRLLRGGEGDTDTQYF
TRBV11-2	.	TRBJ2-7	.	TGTGCCAGCAGCTCACTGCGACTAGGGTGGGGCGAGCAGTACTTC	CASSSLRLGWGEQYF
TRBV4-2	.	TRBJ1-4	.	TGTGCCAGCAGCCAAGTGGGGGGAAGTGAAAAACTGTTTTTT	CASSQVGGSEKLFF
TRBV11-2	.	TRBJ1-1	.	TGTGCCAGCAGCCCCTATTTAACGGACAGGAACACTGAAGCTTTCTTT	CASSPYLTDRNTEAFF
TRBV7-2	.	TRBJ1-5	.	TGTGCCAGCAGCCAGGACAGCCGCAATCAGCCCCAGCATTTT	CASSQDSRNQPQHF
TRBV2	.	TRBJ1-1	.	TGTGCCAGCAGTGATGTCACTGTGAACACTGAAGCTTTCTTT	CASSDVTVNTEAFF
TRBV28	.	TRBJ1-5	TRBD1	TGTGCCAGCAGTCTACACAGGGGGCTAGGTAATCAGCCCCAGCATTTT	CASSLHRGLGNQPQHF
TRBV11-3	.	TRBJ2-2	TRBD1	TGTGCCAGCAGCTCCCCGGGACAGGGGACCACCGGGGAGCTGTTTTTT	CASSSPGQGTTGELFF
TRBV28	.	TRBJ1-6	.	TGTGCCAGCAGCCTTTTTCGGGGGAGACCCCTCCACTTT	CASSLFRGRPLHF
TRBV5-1	once	TRBJ2-3	TRBD1	TGCGCCAGCAGCCCGACAGGGGGAGATACGCAGTATTTT	CASSPTGGDTQYF
TRBV27	.	TRBJ1-2	.	TGTGCCAGCAGTTTATTTGGACCTCAGGCGATAGGCTACACCTTC	CASSLFGPQAIGYTF
TRBV6-6	.	TRBJ1-2	TRBD1	TGTGCCAGCAGTTATGCCTCGGGACAGGGTTTTGGCTACACCTTC	CASSYASGQGFGYTF